Listed here are 9 T cell receptor beta chains from one sample, sequenced in a study of beta chain features in type 1 diabetes (dated by TCRdb to between 2018 and 2020). Broad study findings and their caveats: Type 1 diabetes patients showed a moderate but significant shortening of TCRB CDR3 length in all four CD4+ subsets.

These receptors' targets are unknown. Libraries came from the immunoSEQ multiplex PCR assay. The entire isolated RNA was reverse transcribed using the High Capacity cDNA Reverse Transcription Kit, and thus expressed TCRB transcripts were sequenced. TCRdb stores this immuneACCESS table with in-frame sequences only. Part of the clones is absent; in the studies checked, under half of the shortfall reflects unresolved V genes, and no reason is known for the rest. This sample gives approximately 250,000 clones in total; under 13% of them show up just once. About 0.018% of the sample is in the top ten clones. Input material: naive CD4+ T cells from blood. The label giving this sample's cell subset or site can be read as: true naive CD4+ T cells. The receptor set was obtained from a man aged 25 to 40 with type 1 diabetes.

This clone was seen more than once but under ten times. The chain combines TRBV5-6 with TRBJ2-7; 7 bases match TRBD1. The germline V gene has CDR1 SGHDT and CDR2 YYEEEE. J was trimmed by 6 bases and V by 0 bases; bases with no gene match: 6. This CDR3 has 14 amino acids. For the CDR3, the DNA is TGTGCCAGCAGCTTGGGCCCTGACAGGGCCGAGCAGTACTTC. Amino acids: CASSLGPDRAEQYF.

This clone has only a few counts. This chain links TRBV19 with TRBJ2-2; TRBD2 matches at 8 bases. The CDR3 consists of 17 residues. Germline V gene sequence: CDR1 LNHDA, CDR2 SQIVND (reference sequence). With 3 bases clipped from V and 2 bases from J, the junction kept 8 bases outside the gene matches. CDR3 nucleotide sequence: TGTGCCAGTAGTATCCGGGCGGGGGGCTTTAACACCGGGGAGCTGTTTTTT. Its translation: CASSIRAGGFNTGELFF.

This chain connects TRBV5-6 to TRBJ1-2, with D unresolved. This CDR3 is 12 amino acids long. Germline CDR1 SGHDT, CDR2 YYEEEE. V lost 4 bases and J 4 bases, leaving 8 bases between the germline ends. The DNA for the CDR3 is TGTGCCAGCAGCGCAGACTCCTATGGCTACACCTTC. It translates to CASSADSYGYTF.

Only a few counts were recorded for this clone. The chain carries TRBV5-1 and TRBJ1-2; no reliable D call. The CDR3 is 15 residues long. Germline V gene sequence: CDR1 SGHRS, CDR2 YFSETQ. V dropped 4 bases and J dropped 8 bases, with 21 bases sitting between them. The CDR3 sequence: CASSLGGGESRGYTF. The CDR3 DNA is TGCGCCAGCAGCCTGGGCGGCGGGGAAAGTCGCGGCTACACCTTC.

J is TRBJ2-5 and V is TRBV7-2, with TRBD2 matching 12 bases. Germline values: CDR1 SGHTA, CDR2 FQGNSA. The CDR3 is 15 amino acids. The J segment lost 5 bases and the V segment lost 5 bases, leaving 6 bases of the junction unmatched. The CDR3 DNA follows: TGTGCCAGCAGCCTCGGACTAGCGGGGATGGAGACCCAGTACTTC. Its protein product is CASSLGLAGMETQYF.

The gene calls are TRBV9 and TRBJ1-2; a weak D match, TRBD1 (6 bases). Germline CDR1 and CDR2: SGDLS and YYNGEE. CDR3 size: 15 residues. V lost 1 base to trimming and J lost 7 bases, with 17 bases between them. Here the CDR3 DNA reads TGTGCCAGCAGCGTATTTCCTCAACAGGGAACTGGCTACACCTTC. It specifies CASSVFPQQGTGYTF. Based on the CDR3 plus reference TRBV9 and TRBJ1-2, the full variable domain is DSGVTQTPKHLITATGQRVTLRCSPRSGDLSVYWYQQSLDQGLQFLIQYYNGEERAKGNILERFSAQQFPDLHSELNLSSLELGDSALYFCASSVFPQQGTGYTFGSGTRLTVV.

The chain carries TRBV30 and TRBJ2-7; D unresolved. Trimming removed 0 bases at V and 5 bases at J, with 8 bases between. The CDR3 loop spans 12 amino acids. Germline-derived CDR1 and CDR2 are GTSNPN and SVGIG (reference sequence). CDR3 coding DNA: TGTGCCTGGAGTGTAGACTGGCACGAGCAGTACTTC. Translation gives CAWSVDWHEQYF.

The V gene is TRBV30, the J gene TRBJ2-2; D is possibly TRBD2 (6 bases). CDR1 GTSNPN and CDR2 SVGIG come from the germline V gene (reference sequence). V shed 4 bases and J shed 0 bases, with 9 bases lying between them. The CDR3 contains 14 residues. The CDR3 loop reads CAWKGRSNTGELFF. The CDR3 coding sequence is TGTGCCTGGAAGGGGAGGTCGAACACCGGGGAGCTGTTTTTT.

The rearrangement joins TRBV10-2 to TRBJ2-7; TRBD1 aligns across 11 bases. The germline CDR1 and CDR2 sequences are WSHSY and SAAADI. This CDR3 spans 14 amino acids. V dropped 6 bases and J dropped 0; count of bases not matched to a gene: 1. The CDR3 region has the DNA TGCGCCAGCAGAGGGACAGGGGGCTCCTACGAGCAGTACTTC. It yields the protein CASRGTGGSYEQYF.